Reported below is one T cell receptor beta chain. This sample is part of a study of monozygotic twins with inflammatory bowel disease. Nested PCRs of approximately 17 and 9 cycles, two in total, were run on TCRalpha and TCRbeta cDNA. For each CDR3 protein, TCRdb gives one entry from its re-call of the 5' RACE reads, without DNA. The ten most abundant clones cover 2% to 3% of a sample with 350,000 to 400,000 distinct CDR3 sequences. CDR3 length equals 14 residues. Germline V gene sequence: CDR1 MNHEY, CDR2 SMNVEV (reference sequence). The genes are TRBV27 and TRBJ2-1; TCRdb designates TRBD2, a call that cannot be tested without DNA. Sequencing was performed on blood. The sequence was collected from a human donor with ulcerative colitis or Crohn's disease, or a healthy co-twin of an affected twin (not recorded which). The CDR3 is CASSTGLAWNEQFF.